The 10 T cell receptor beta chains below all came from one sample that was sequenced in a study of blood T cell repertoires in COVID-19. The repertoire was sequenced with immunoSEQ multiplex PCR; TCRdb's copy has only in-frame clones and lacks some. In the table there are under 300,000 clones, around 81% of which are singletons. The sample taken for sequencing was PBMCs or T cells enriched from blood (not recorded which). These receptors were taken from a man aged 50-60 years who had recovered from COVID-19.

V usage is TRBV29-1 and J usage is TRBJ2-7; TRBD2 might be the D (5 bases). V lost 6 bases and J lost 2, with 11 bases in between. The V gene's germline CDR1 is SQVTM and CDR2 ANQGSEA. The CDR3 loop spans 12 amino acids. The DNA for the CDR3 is TGCAGCGTATGGGGAGTGACCTACGAGCAGTACTTC. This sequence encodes CSVWGVTYEQYF.

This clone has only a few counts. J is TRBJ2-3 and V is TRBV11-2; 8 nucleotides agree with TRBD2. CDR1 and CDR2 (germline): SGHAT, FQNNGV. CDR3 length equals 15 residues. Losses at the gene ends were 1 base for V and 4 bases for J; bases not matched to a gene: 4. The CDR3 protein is CASSLGVRGADTQYF. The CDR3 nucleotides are TGTGCCAGCAGCTTAGGGGTGCGGGGGGCAGATACGCAGTATTTT. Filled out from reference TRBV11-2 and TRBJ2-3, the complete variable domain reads EAGVAQSPRYKIIEKRQSVAFWCNPISGHATLYWYQQILGQGPKLLIQFQNNGVVDDSQLPKDRFSAERLKGVDSTLKIQPAKLEDSAVYLCASSLGVRGADTQYFGPGTRLTVL.

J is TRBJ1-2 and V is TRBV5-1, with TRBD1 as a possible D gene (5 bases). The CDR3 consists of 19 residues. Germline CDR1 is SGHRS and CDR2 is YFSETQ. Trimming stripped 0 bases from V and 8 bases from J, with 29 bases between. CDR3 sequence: CASSLGTTSTGLLDLGYTF. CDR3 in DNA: TGCGCCAGCAGCTTGGGAACGACAAGCACGGGACTATTGGATTTGGGCTACACCTTC.

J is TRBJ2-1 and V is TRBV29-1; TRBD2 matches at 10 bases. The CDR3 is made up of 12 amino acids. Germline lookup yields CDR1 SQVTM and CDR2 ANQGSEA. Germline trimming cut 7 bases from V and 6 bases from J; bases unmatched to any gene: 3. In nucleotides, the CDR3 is TGCAGCGCTAGGACTAGCGGCAATGAGCAGTTCTTC. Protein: CSARTSGNEQFF.

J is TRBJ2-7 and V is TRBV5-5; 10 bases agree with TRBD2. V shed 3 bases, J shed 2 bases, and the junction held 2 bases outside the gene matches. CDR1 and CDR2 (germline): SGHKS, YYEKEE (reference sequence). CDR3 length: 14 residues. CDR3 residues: CASSSTSGAYEQYF. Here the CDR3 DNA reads TGTGCCAGCAGCTCAACTAGCGGGGCCTACGAGCAGTACTTC. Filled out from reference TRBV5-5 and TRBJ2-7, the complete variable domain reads DAGVTQSPTHLIKTRGQQVTLRCSPISGHKSVSWYQQVLGQGPQFIFQYYEKEERGRGNFPDRFSARQFPNYSSELNVNALLLGDSALYLCASSSTSGAYEQYFGPGTRLTVT.

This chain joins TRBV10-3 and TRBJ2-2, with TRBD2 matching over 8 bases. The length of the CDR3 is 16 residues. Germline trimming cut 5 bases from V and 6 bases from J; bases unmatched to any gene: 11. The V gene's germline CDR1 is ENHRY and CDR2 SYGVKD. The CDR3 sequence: CAISIELLAAAGELFF. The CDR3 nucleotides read TGTGCCATCAGTATAGAGCTACTAGCGGCGGCCGGGGAGCTGTTTTTT.

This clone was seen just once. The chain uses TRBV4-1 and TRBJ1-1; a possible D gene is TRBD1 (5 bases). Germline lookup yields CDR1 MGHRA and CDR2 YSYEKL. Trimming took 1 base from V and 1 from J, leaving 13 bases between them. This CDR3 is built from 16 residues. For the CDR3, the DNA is TGCGCCAGCAGCCAAGTACCGGTGACAGCGAACACTGAAGCTTTCTTT. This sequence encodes CASSQVPVTANTEAFF.

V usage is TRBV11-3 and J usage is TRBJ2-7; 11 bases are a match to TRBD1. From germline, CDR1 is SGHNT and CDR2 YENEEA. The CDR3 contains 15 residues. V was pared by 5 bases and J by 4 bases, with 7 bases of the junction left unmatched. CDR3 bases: TGTGCCAGCAGCCTACCCGGGACAGGGGGGTACGAGCAGTACTTC. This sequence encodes CASSLPGTGGYEQYF. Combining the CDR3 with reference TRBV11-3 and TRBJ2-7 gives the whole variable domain EAGVVQSPRYKIIEKKQPVAFWCNPISGHNTLYWYLQNLGQGPELLIRYENEEAVDDSQLPKDRFSAERLKGVDSTLKIQPAELGDSAVYLCASSLPGTGGYEQYFGPGTRLTVT.

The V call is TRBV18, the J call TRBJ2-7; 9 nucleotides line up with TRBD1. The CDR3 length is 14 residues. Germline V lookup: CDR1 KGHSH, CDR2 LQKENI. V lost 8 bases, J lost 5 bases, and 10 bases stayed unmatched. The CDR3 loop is CASHRGGQGNEQYF. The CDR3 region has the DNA TGTGCCAGCCACCGAGGGGGACAGGGAAACGAGCAGTACTTC. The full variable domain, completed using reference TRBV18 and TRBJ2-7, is NAGVMQNPRHLVRRRGQEARLRCSPMKGHSHVYWYRQLPEEGLKFMVYLQKENIIDESGMPKERFSAEFPKEGPSILRIQQVVRGDSAAYFCASHRGGQGNEQYFGPGTRLTVT.

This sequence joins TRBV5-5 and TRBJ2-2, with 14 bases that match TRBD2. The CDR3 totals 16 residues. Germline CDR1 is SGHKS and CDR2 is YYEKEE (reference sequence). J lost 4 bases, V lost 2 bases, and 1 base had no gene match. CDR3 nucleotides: TGTGCCAGCAGCTTCGGACTAGCGGGGGGCACCGGGGAGCTGTTTTTT. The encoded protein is CASSFGLAGGTGELFF.